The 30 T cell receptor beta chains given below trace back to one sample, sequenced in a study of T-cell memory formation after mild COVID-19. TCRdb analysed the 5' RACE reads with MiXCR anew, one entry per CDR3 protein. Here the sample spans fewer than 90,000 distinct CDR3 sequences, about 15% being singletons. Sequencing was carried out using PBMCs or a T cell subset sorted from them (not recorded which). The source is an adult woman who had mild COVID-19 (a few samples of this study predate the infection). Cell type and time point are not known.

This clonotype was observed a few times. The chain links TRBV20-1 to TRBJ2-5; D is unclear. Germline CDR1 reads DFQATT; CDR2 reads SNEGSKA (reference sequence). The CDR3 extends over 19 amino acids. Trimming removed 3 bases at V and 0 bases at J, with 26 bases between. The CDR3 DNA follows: TGCAGTGCTAGCGTCCGAACAGATGGGGTATGGCGGTACCAAGAGACCCAGTACTTC. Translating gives CSASVRTDGVWRYQETQYF.

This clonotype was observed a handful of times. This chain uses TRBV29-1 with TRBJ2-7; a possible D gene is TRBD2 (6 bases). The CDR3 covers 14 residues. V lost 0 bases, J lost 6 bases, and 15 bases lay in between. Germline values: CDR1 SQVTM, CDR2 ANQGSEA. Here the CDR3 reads CSVEDTSTHPEQYF. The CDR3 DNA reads TGCAGCGTTGAAGATACTAGCACGCATCCCGAGCAGTACTTC.

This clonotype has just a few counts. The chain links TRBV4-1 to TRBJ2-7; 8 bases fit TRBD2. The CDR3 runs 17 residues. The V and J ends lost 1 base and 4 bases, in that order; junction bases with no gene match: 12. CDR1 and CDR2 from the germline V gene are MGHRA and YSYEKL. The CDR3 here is CASSQAGSTGGLYEQYF. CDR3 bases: TGCGCCAGCAGCCAAGCGGGGTCTACGGGGGGGCTGTACGAGCAGTACTTC.

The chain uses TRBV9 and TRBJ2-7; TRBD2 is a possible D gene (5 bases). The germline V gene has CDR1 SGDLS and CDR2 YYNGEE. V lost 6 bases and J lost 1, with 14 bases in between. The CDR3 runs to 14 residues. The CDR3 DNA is TGTGCCAGCACGGAATCTAGCTGGTCCTACGAGCAGTACTTC. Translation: CASTESSWSYEQYF.

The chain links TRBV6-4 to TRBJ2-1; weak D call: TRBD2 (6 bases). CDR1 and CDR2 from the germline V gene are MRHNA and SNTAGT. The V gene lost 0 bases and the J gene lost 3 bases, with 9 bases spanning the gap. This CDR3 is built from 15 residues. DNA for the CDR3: TGTGCCAGCAGTGACTCGTCGGGAGACTACAATGAGCAGTTCTTC. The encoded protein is CASSDSSGDYNEQFF.

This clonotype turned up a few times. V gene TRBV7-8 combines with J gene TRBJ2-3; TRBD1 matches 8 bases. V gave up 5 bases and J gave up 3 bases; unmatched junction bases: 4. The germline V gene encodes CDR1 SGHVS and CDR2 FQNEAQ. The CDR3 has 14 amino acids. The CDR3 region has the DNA TGTGCCAGCAGCCCGACAGGGGTGACAGATACGCAGTATTTT. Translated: CASSPTGVTDTQYF.

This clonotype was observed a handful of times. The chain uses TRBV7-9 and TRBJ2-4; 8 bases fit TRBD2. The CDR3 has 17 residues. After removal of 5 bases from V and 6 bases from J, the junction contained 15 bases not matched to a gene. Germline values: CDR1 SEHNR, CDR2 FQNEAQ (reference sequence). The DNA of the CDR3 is TGTGCCAGCAGCCTCACGGCGGGGGGAGCTGCGACAAACATTCAGTACTTC. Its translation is CASSLTAGGAATNIQYF.

CDR3 coding DNA: TGTGCCAGCAGCTTTACCGACCGAGGCGGGATACGGGAAAAACTGTTTTTT. Amino acid sequence: CASSFTDRGGIREKLFF. This chain links TRBV7-9 with TRBJ1-4; D is unclear. This CDR3 is built from 17 residues. Germline V CDR1 and CDR2: SEHNR, FQNEAQ (reference sequence). V was shortened by 3 bases and J by 8 bases, with 22 bases between the two germline ends.

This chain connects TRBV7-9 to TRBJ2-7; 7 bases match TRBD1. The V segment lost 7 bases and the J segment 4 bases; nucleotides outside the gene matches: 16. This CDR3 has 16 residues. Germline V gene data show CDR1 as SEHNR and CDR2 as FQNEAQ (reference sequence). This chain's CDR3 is CASTPALDRNLYEQYF. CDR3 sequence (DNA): TGTGCCAGCACCCCGGCCCTGGACAGGAACTTGTACGAGCAGTACTTC.

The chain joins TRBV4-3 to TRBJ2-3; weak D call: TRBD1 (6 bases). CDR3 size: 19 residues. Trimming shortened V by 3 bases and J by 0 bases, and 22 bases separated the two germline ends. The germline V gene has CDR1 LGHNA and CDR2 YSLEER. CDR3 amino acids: CASSHTASGQVISTDTQYF. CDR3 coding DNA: TGCGCCAGCAGCCATACCGCCTCGGGACAAGTCATCAGCACAGATACGCAGTATTTT.

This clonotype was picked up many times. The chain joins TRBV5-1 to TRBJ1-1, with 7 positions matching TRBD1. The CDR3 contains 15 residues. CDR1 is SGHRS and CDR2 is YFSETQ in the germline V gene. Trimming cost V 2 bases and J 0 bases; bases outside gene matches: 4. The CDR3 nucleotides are TGCGCCAGCAGCTTCCGGGACAGCTTGAACACTGAAGCTTTCTTT. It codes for CASSFRDSLNTEAFF.

Here the CDR3 DNA reads TGTGCCAGCAGCCAAACTCTGGGGTCCGGGGCCAACGTCCTGACTTTC. Its protein is CASSQTLGSGANVLTF. The chain combines TRBV3-1 with TRBJ2-6; D call uncertain. The V gene lost 2 bases and the J gene lost 4 bases, with 12 bases spanning the gap. Per the germline V gene, CDR1 is LGHDT and CDR2 is YNNKEL (reference sequence). The CDR3 length is 16 residues.

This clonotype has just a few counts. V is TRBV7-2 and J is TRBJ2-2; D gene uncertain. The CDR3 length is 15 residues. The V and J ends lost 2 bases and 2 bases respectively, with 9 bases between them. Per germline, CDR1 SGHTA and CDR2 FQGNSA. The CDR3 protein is CASSLFLGNTGELFF. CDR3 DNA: TGTGCCAGCAGCTTATTCCTGGGTAACACCGGGGAGCTGTTTTTT.

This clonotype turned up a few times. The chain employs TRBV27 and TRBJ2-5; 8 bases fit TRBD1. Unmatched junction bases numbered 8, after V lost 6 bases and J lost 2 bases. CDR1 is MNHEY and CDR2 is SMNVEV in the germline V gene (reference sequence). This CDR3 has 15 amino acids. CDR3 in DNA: TGTGCCAGCAGCCGGACAGGGCTGGTTCAAGAGACCCAGTACTTC. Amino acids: CASSRTGLVQETQYF.

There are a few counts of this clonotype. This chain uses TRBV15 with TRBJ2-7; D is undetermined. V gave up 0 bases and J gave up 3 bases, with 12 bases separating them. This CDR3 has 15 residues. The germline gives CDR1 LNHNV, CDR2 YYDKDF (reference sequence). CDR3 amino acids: CATSRDFGSNYEQYF. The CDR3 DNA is TGTGCCACCAGCAGAGATTTTGGCTCAAACTACGAGCAGTACTTC.

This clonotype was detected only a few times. CDR3 loop: CASSFSPGANVLTF. CDR3 sequence (DNA): TGTGCCAGCAGCTTTTCCCCTGGGGCCAACGTCCTGACTTTC. The gene calls are TRBV7-9 and TRBJ2-6; D is unclear. V gave up 3 bases and J gave up 2 bases, with 5 bases separating them. CDR3 length: 14 residues. Germline V gene sequence: CDR1 SEHNR, CDR2 FQNEAQ (reference sequence).

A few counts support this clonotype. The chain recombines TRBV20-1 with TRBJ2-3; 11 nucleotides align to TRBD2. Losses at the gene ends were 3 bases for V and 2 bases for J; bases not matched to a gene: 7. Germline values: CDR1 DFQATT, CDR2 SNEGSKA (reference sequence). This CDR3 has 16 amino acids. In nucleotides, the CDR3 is TGCAGTGCTAGGGAACTACTAGCGGGGGTCACAGATACGCAGTATTTT. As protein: CSARELLAGVTDTQYF.

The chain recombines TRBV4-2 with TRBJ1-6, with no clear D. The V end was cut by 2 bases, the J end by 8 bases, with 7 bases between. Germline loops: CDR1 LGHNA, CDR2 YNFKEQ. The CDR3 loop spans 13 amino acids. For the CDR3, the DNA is TGTGCCAGCAGCCAACGGTCTGATTCACCCCTCCACTTT. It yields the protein CASSQRSDSPLHF.

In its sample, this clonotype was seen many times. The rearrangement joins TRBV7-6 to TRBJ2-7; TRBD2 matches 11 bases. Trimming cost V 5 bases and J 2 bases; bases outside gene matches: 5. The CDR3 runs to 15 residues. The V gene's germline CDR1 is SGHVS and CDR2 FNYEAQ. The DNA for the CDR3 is TGTGCCAGCAGCCCAGGGACTAGCGGTACCTACGAGCAGTACTTC. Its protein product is CASSPGTSGTYEQYF. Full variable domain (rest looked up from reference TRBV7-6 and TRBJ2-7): GAGVSQSPRYKVTKRGQDVALRCDPISGHVSLYWYRQALGQGPEFLTYFNYEAQQDKSGLPNDRFSAERPEGSISTLTIQRTEQRDSAMYRCASSPGTSGTYEQYFGPGTRLTVT.

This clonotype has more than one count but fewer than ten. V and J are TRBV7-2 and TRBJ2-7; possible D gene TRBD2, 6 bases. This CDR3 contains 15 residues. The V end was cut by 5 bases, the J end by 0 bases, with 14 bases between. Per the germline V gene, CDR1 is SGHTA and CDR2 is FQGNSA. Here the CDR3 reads CASSPLRTTSYEQYF. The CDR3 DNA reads TGTGCCAGCAGCCCACTCCGGACTACCTCCTACGAGCAGTACTTC.

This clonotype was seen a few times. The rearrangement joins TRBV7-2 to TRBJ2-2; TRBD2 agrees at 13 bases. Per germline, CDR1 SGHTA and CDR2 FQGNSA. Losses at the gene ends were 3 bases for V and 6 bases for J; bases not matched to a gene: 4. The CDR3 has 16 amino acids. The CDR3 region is CASSFPLAGGSGELFF. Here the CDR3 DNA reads TGTGCCAGCAGCTTCCCACTAGCGGGAGGGTCCGGGGAGCTGTTTTTT.

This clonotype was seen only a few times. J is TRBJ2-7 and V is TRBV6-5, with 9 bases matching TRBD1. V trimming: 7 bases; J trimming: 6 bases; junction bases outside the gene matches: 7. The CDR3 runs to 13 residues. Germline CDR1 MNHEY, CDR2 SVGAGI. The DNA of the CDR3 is TGTGCCAGCAAGGACAGGGGTGTTCCCGAGCAGTACTTC. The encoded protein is CASKDRGVPEQYF.

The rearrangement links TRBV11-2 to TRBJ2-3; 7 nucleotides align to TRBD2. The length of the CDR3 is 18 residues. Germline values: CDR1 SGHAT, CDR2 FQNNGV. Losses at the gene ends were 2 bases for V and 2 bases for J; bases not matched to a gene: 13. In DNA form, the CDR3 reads TGTGCCAGCAGCTTATACCCCGGGGGGTGGGAAGACACAGATACGCAGTATTTT. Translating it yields CASSLYPGGWEDTDTQYF.

The CDR3 loop is CASSSGLGGNEQFF. The DNA for the CDR3 is TGTGCCAGCAGTTCCGGACTAGGGGGCAATGAGCAGTTCTTC. This chain links TRBV27 with TRBJ2-1; weak D call: TRBD2 (7 bases). Trimming stripped 4 bases from V and 6 bases from J, with 13 bases between. The CDR3 length is 14 residues. CDR1 and CDR2 from the germline V gene are MNHEY and SMNVEV (reference sequence).

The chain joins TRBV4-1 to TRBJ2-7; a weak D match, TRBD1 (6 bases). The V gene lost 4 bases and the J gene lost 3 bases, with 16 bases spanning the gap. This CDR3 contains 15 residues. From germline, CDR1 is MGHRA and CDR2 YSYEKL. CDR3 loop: CASSPGATQGYEQYF. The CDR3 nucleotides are TGCGCCAGCAGCCCAGGGGCGACACAGGGCTACGAGCAGTACTTC.

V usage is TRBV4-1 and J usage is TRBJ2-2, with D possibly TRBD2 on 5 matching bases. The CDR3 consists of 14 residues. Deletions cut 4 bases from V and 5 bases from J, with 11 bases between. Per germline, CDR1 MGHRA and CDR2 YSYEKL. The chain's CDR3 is CASSPRLLTGELFF. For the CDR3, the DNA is TGCGCCAGCAGCCCTAGACTACTAACCGGGGAGCTGTTTTTT.

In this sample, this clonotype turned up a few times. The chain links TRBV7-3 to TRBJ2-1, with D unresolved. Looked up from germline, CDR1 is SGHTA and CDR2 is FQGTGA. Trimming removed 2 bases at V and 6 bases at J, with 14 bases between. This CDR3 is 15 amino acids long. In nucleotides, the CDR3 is TGTGCCAGCAGCTTAGGGCCAGGCGTTGGCAATGAGCAGTTCTTC. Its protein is CASSLGPGVGNEQFF.

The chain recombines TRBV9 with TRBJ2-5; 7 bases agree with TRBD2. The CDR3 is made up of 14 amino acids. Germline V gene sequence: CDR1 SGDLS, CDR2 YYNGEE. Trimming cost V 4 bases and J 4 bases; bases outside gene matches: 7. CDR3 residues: CASSPGLVGETQYF. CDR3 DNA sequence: TGTGCCAGCAGCCCCGGACTAGTCGGAGAGACCCAGTACTTC.

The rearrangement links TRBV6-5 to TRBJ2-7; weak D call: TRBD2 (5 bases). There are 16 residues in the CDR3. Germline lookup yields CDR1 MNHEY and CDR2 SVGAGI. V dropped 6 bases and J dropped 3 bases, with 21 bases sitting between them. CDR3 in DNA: TGTGCCAGCAGACCCACACCGGGGAAGCAGCTCTACGAGCAGTACTTC. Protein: CASRPTPGKQLYEQYF.

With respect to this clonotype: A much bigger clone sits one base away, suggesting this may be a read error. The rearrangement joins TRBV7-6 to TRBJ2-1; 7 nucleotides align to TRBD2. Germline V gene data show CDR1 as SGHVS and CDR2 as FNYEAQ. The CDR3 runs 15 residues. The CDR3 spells CASSSVLGRAHEKFF. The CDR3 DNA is TGTGCCAGCAGCTCAGTTTTGGGGAGGGCCCATGAGAAGTTCTTC.